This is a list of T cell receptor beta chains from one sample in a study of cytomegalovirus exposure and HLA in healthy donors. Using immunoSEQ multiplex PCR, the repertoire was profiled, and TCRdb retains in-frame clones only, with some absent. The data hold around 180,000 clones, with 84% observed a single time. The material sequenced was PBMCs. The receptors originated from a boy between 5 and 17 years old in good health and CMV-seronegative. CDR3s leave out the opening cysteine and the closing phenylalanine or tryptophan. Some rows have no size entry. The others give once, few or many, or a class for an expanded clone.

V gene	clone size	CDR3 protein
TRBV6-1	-	ASSVREGGELF
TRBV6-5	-	ASSYSGQEGTQY
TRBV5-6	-	ASTSRLAAYNEQF
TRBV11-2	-	ASSLEGTRLGGGDGEQF
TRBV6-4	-	ASSETDTDTQY
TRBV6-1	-	ASSATGVNSYGQY
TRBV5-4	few	ASSLGLAGNSYEQY
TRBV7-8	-	ASSDDRGGQPQH
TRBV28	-	ASSRVGQANTEAF
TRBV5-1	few	ASSGGLAGGTGELF
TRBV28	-	ASSRTGIEMKDTIY
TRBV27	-	ASSLYRGGNTIY
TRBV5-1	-	ASSLAIGQSEKLF
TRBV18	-	ASSPPGAGDNTEAF
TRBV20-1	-	SLGQNYDYT
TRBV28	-	ASSFLTEAF
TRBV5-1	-	ASSLGGTELNYGYT
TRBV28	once	ASSLRPRRSNYGYT
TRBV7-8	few	ASSLLAGAYEQY
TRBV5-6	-	ASSTLAGYGNTIY
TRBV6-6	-	ASSRSSGQENTEAF
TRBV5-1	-	ASSESPGLAAYEQY
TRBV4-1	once	ASSLPADTQY
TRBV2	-	ASIPGLSSTGELF
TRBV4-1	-	ASSQDQETSGSSSYNEQF
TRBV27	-	ASSSRPGGGTGELF
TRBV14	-	ASSLGRPYEQY
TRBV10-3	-	APHDRVGSQGVEDEKLF
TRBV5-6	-	ASSLFGGSGNTIY
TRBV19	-	ASPLAGPRETQY
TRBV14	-	ASSQVRGNEQF
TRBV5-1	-	ASSLGQGAETQY
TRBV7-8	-	ASNPKGAPYEQY
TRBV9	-	ASSEQTGTGFLGNTIY
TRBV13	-	ASSLSHRRWASSYNEQF
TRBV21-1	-	ASSPGQHPKGYT
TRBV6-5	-	ASSYSTSANEQF
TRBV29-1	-	SVLALTDTQY
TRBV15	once	ATSRDLNEKLF
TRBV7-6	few	ASSLGAPSSYNEQF
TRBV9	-	ASSASTGTFTLGNTIY
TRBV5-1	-	ASKLGLANAYEQY
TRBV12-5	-	ASGLAHPTH